Sequencing of this T cell receptor (beta chain) was carried out in a study of shared clonotypes between healthy human individuals. Profiling relied on immunoSEQ multiplex PCR, and the TCRdb table lists in-frame clones only, not all of them. Seen here are about 340,000 clones, around four fifths observed once, and the top ten hold more than 9%. The clonotype originates from a man aged 30 to 45 in good health. Specimen: memory CD4+ T cells sorted from blood. The subset was: CD45RA-negative fraction.

The CDR3 here is CASSPGKEEETQYF. CDR3 coding DNA: TGCGCCAGCAGCCCGGGGAAGGAGGAGGAGACCCAGTACTTC. This chain connects TRBV5-1 to TRBJ2-5; tentative D call: TRBD2 (5 bases). V was clipped by 4 bases and J by 5 bases, with 15 bases between them. Germline values: CDR1 SGHRS, CDR2 YFSETQ. The CDR3 runs 14 residues.